This T cell receptor (beta chain) was identified during a study of cytomegalovirus exposure and HLA in healthy donors (TCRdb year 2017). Looking at the study overall: According to an earlier analysis of around 600 of the donors, some 170 million T cells yielded 117 million unique TCR beta sequences and 276 Gb of sequence data. HLA typing included class I and class II loci at four-digit resolution. Among the 398 genotyped donors, around 79% belonged to the genetic ancestry cluster associated with self-reported Caucasian donors. In a later analysis, previously published TCR beta repertoires from 550 to 700 donors were re-analyzed and high-resolution HLA genotyping was added so that TCR occurrence patterns could be studied. Because of strong linkage in the cohort, a few DR-DQ haplotypes were treated as single units for association and clustering. The study aimed to test whether signatures of past pathogen exposure could be identified by cataloging public T cell receptors. Donor age, sex, ethnicity and CMV serostatus were compiled alongside the repertoire data. Approximately 330 gigabases of sequencing data and around 85 million unique TCR sequences made up an early release that covered some 640 HLA-typed donors. In addition to the first cohort of hundreds of subjects, a separate validation cohort of under 150 different subjects was used. All discovery cohort repertoires had been generated using a single sequencing platform. An earlier analysis of several hundred of the donors applied high-throughput TCR beta sequencing to assess whether each TCR beta V gene segment acted as functional or pseudogenic. A later genetic analysis used genome-wide SNP genotypes for 398 of the 666 donors, treating that subset as a discovery cohort. The study used immunosequencing to profile the T cell repertoires of about 670 subjects and linked those repertoires to cytomegalovirus serostatus. The number of donors typed differed by locus, with roughly 629-640 for A, B, C, DRB1 and DQB1, around 520 for DQA1, about 610 for DPA1, and some 440 for DPB1. Among about 390 genotyped donors of the cohort, an average of roughly 240,000 unique TCR beta nucleotide sequences were sequenced per donor, roughly a sixth of them non-productive. Rather than drawing on any new phenotypic data, the later analysis identified candidate immune exposures from TCR beta sequences and the way those sequences occurred across donors. High-throughput TCR immunosequencing, statistical association of individual TCRs with disease status, and machine learning were combined to predict cytomegalovirus infection status.

Taken from cysteine to phenylalanine, the CDR3 has 11 residues. The only DNA kept is the CDR3, 33 bases in frame from the first base. A distance of 3 bases separates the germline ends of V and J, which lose 2 bases and 5 bases respectively. According to the germline V gene, CDR1 reads SGHTA and CDR2 reads FQGNSA. Results and caveats for the whole study, not just this receptor: Most TCR sequences were observed very rarely across donors, whereas some public TCRs were present in many individuals. According to a later analysis, most CMV-associated TCR beta chains appeared to be HLA-restricted, and the HLA associations seemed to be driven largely by CMV exposure. The presence/absence analyses assumed that sequencing depth was roughly uniform across donors, and that assumption may not be true. In an earlier analysis of approximately 590 of the donors, most TCR beta V segments were observed in productive rearrangements about 87% or about 30% of the time, broadly matching IMGT annotations. When HLA alleles, especially DR and DQ, strongly co-occurred, TCR associations were difficult to assign to individual alleles. V-gene and J-gene trimming of TCR beta chains was associated with a missense DCLRE1C variant in a later genetic analysis, and the association was replicated in an independent cohort. Linkage disequilibrium might explain the correlated functional status among segregating V segments, but an unknown experimental factor could not be excluded. In a later analysis, HLA-associated TCR beta chains showed more clonal expansion and lower generation probabilities than non-associated chains that were equally common. In this cohort, only TCR beta chains were sequenced, and detectable features were limited by the absence of alpha or paired-chain data. A few of the identified cytomegalovirus-associated TCR beta chains were confirmed in vitro to be specific for cytomegalovirus antigens. Immune exposure information for the cohort was limited to CMV serostatus. A later analysis associated around 16,000 TCR beta sequences with specific HLA alleles at a false discovery rate of 0.05. According to a later analysis, TCR association rates differed among HLA loci, with DRB1 alleles showing the most associated TCRs and HLA-C alleles showing the fewest. In both the original and validation cohorts, the classifier was reported to diagnose cytomegalovirus status with high specificity and sensitivity. According to a later genetic analysis, donors in an Asian-associated ancestry cluster had fewer N-insertions in productive TCRs than the approximately 650-donor mean. According to the authors, the approach could potentially be generalized to other disease states and immunological phenotypes. A total of fewer than 200 TCR beta chains were listed by the study as associated with cytomegalovirus. A further reported finding was that TCR beta sequences accurately predicted the HLA-A and HLA-B alleles for most subjects in the first cohort. A later analysis reported that several top co-occurrence clusters appeared linked to parvovirus B19, influenza, CMV and Epstein-Barr virus. The 87-base-pair reads could not distinguish some IMGT-functional V segments, including TRBV6-2 and TRBV6-3, so those segments were excluded. The earlier analysis of about 600 of the donors excluded 15 to 20 rarely observed V segments, including chromosome 9 orphons, because counts were too low. A group of highly shared sequence variants was considered likely to be a technical artifact of the sequencing pipeline. Because some donors lacked HLA typing at each locus, the association tests relied only on the typed subset.

The cohort comprised some 700 healthy bone marrow donors. All cohort members were sampled while nominally healthy, although unrecorded immune exposures were likely present. The donor was CMV seronegative and belonged to the group of 320 or so seronegative cohort members. A peripheral blood sample was provided by each donor, and peripheral blood mononuclear cells were used for TCR beta sequencing. Genomic DNA extraction from the blood cell samples was performed with the Qiagen DNeasy Blood Extraction Kit. Of note for this clone: Its recognized antigen is unknown. Base quality data are lacking; no much larger clone is found one base away. The sample holds other DNA sequences that translate to the same CDR3.

The library came from the immunoSEQ multiplex PCR assay. The multiplex PCR relied on a mix of 60 forward primers for TCR Vbeta segments and 13 reverse primers for TCR Jbeta segments. A multiplex PCR assay on genomic DNA amplified the CDR3 region of rearranged TCR beta genes. On the Illumina HiSeq System, the amplified TCR beta libraries were sequenced as 87-base-pair reads. The authors processed their data as follows. A later analysis counted approximately 84 million unique TCR beta chains across the approximately 700 repertoires, and about 10 million of these chains were shared by at least two donors. To remove PCR and sequencing errors, raw reads were error-corrected and collapsed into unique sequences using a nearest-neighbor algorithm that merged closely related sequences. V, D and J gene segments were assigned by aligning CDR3 sequences to IMGT reference sequences. For a sequence to be retained, a match of at least six nucleotides to both a V gene segment and a J gene segment was required. A rearrangement counted as productive if the CDR3 had no stop codons and remained in frame with V and J, and every other rearrangement counted as non-productive. Following IMGT convention, CDR3 was defined as the stretch from the second conserved V-encoded cysteine to the conserved J-encoded phenylalanine. The earlier analysis of 450 to 750 of the donors excluded any sequence lacking an unambiguous match to a single V gene segment. In an earlier analysis of several hundred of the donors, a V segment was called functional when productive rearrangements were above 56.7%, and segregating when the standard deviation between donors exceeded 5%. A statistical classification framework was built for diagnosing cytomegalovirus status from the catalog of TCR beta chain sequences. In a later analysis, TCR nucleotide sequences were compared against IMGT/GENE-DB human TR gene sequences so that V and J genes could be assigned. Using the TCRdist pipeline, a later analysis assigned CDR3 sequences along with most-parsimonious VDJ recombination scenarios. A later analysis defined each TCR beta chain by its CDR3 amino acid sequence plus V-gene family, and excluded reads lacking a unique V-gene family. To address suspected cross-contamination and a sequencing artifact, a later analysis removed roughly 580 highly shared, low-generation-probability nucleotide sequences. A later analysis calculated a clonal expansion index for each public chain from normalized within-repertoire ranks of inferred template counts. A later analysis computed generation probabilities with a VDJ recombination model fitted to out-of-frame rearrangements, and checked the results against IGoR. A later analysis scored TCR-TCR, TCR-HLA and TCR-CMV co-occurrence with hypergeometric tests, applying a repertoire-size bias correction to TCR pairs. In a later analysis, false discovery rates were estimated by permuting HLA or CMV assignments 20 times. In a later analysis, co-occurring TCRs were grouped with DBSCAN, and TCRdist sequence similarity was added when clustering was performed within HLA-allele-positive subsets. Co-occurrence clustering excluded repertoires with fewer than 30,000 or more than 120,000 public chains, plus five with anomalous nucleotide sharing. TCRdb holds this immuneACCESS table with in-frame rearrangements only. Some clones are missing; in checked studies, unresolved V genes explain under half, and the rest has no known cause. The DNA was the basis for D and trimming; V, J and clone size are from that table. The sample data list around 270,000 clones, and 80% of these were observed just once. The biggest ten clones account for about 0.3% of the sample.

The V gene is TRBV7-2 and the J gene is TRBJ2-5; the D gene cannot be resolved reliably. The sequence came from a girl aged 2 to 9 in good health and CMV-seronegative. Sequencing was performed on PBMCs. The CDR3 is CASSLQETQYF. In nucleotide form, the sequence is TGTGCCAGCAGCTTACAGGAGACCCAGTACTTC.